This record concerns one TCR beta chain sequence. The CDR3 loop spans 18 amino acids. CDR1 and CDR2 (germline): LNHNV, YYDKDF (reference sequence). V was clipped by 1 base and J by 1 base; unmatched bases: 6. This sample is drawn from a study of blood T cell repertoires in COVID-19. Sequencing used immunoSEQ multiplex PCR; TCRdb keeps in-frame clones, though not all of them. The table has about 250,000 clones, 75% to 85% seen once. The specimen was peripheral blood. The sequence was collected from a human donor in a cohort sampled during active COVID-19. The V and J genes are TRBV15 and TRBJ2-3; 12 positions agree with TRBD2. CDR3 sequence reads: CATSRAPTSGGRTDTQYF. The DNA of the CDR3 is TGTGCCACCAGCAGAGCCCCGACTAGCGGGGGCCGCACAGATACGCAGTATTTT.